This T cell receptor (beta chain) was identified in a study of regulatory T cells in long-lasting Graves disease. In the case of this clonotype: Its antigen is unknown.

The study's findings and limits: Persistent Graves' cases showed lower TCR diversity than newly diagnosed cases.

Building of the TCR beta libraries involved iRepertoire HTBI primers and Arm-PCR of CDR3 regions. TCRdb analysed the multiplex PCR reads with MiXCR anew, one entry per CDR3 protein. The data hold fewer than 600,000 distinct CDR3 sequences, with approximately 23% observed a single time. Time point noted: persistent/refractory GD, antithyroid drugs over 5 years with positive TRAb. PBMCs were the source of the RNA used for TCR sequencing. This receptor was obtained from a female donor with Graves disease. The sample in question was peripheral blood mononuclear cells (PBMCs), obtained when the disease was refractory, from a patient treated with antithyroid drugs.

CDR3 DNA sequence: TGTGCCAGCAGCCCCGCCTCGGGGCGCCAGGGGACCCAGTACTTC. As protein: CASSPASGRQGTQYF. The chain has TRBV6-2 or TRBV6-3 and TRBJ2-5, with D possibly being TRBD1 or TRBD2 (5 bases each). V lost 6 bases and J 7 bases, leaving 21 bases between the germline ends. The CDR3 consists of 15 residues. CDR1 is MNHEY and CDR2 is SVGEGT in the germline V gene.